This TCR beta chain derives from a study of blood T cell repertoires in COVID-19. V dropped 10 bases and J dropped 7; count of bases not matched to a gene: 5. The CDR3 consists of 12 residues. Germline CDR1 MDHEN, CDR2 SYDVKM. Generated by immunoSEQ multiplex PCR, the TCRdb table keeps only in-frame clones and is missing some. Among some 80,000 clones listed, 84% were seen once. This clone was observed once. Sequenced sample: peripheral blood. This clonotype originated in a man aged 45 to 65 with acute or convalescent COVID-19. The genes are TRBV28 and TRBJ2-2, with 8 bases fitting TRBD2. CDR3 sequence (DNA): TGTGCCATAGCGGGGCCCGGCGGGGAGCTGTTTTTT. It is translated as CAIAGPGGELFF. The full variable domain, with the rest looked up from reference TRBV28 and TRBJ2-2, is DVKVTQSSRYLVKRTGEKVFLECVQDMDHENMFWYRQDPGLGLRLIYFSYDVKMKEKGDIPEGYSVSREKKERFSLILESASTNQTSMYLCAIAGPGGELFFGEGSRLTVL.